Listed below are T cell receptor beta chains from one sample, sequenced in a study of T cell repertoires in cytomegalovirus infection. These receptors lack a known antigen. TCRdb called the reads again in MiXCR, with one record for every CDR3 protein. The sample consists of hundreds of thousands of distinct CDR3 sequences, about 33% of them appearing once. The sequenced sample was cultured PBMCs, obtained from culture after CMV antigen stimulation. Receptors were obtained from a human donor in good health (CMV status not recorded). Some clones in this sample may be carry-over from other donors' samples. Each CDR3 is given with its conserved first and last residue. The D gene is left open where the match is weak. A row's size may be missing; if present it is once, few, many or a size class.

CASRGADTQYF	TGTGCCAGTAGAGGGGCAGATACGCAGTATTTT	TRBJ2-3	TRBV19	.	few
CASRSRGTEAFF	TGTGCCAGCAGGAGCAGGGGAACTGAAGCTTTCTTT	TRBJ1-1	TRBV7-2	.	few
CASSVDNNQPQHF	TGTGCCAGCAGCGTGGACAACAATCAGCCCCAGCATTTT	TRBJ1-5	TRBV7-2	.	.
CASSLEGRGAFF	TGTGCCAGCAGCTTAGAAGGCCGAGGAGCTTTCTTT	TRBJ1-1	TRBV7-9	.	few
CATSGMSNQPQHF	TGTGCCACCTCAGGGATGAGCAATCAGCCCCAGCATTTT	TRBJ1-5	TRBV7-2	.	many
CASSLPREGYGYTF	TGTGCCAGCAGCTTACCTCGGGAGGGCTATGGCTACACCTTC	TRBJ1-2	TRBV7-2	.	few
CASSPATSGRVDTQYF	TGTGCCAGCAGCCCCGCGACTAGCGGGAGGGTAGATACGCAGTATTTT	TRBJ2-3	TRBV7-9	TRBD2	few
CASSLLLNKETQYF	TGTGCCAGCAGCTTATTACTGAATAAAGAGACCCAGTACTTC	TRBJ2-5	TRBV7-2	.	many
CATSDFRAGFNNEQFF	TGTGCCACCAGTGATTTTAGGGCGGGATTTAACAATGAGCAGTTCTTC	TRBJ2-1	TRBV24-1	.	.
CASSTRDGSYEQYF	TGTGCCAGCAGTACCCGGGACGGATCCTACGAGCAGTACTTC	TRBJ2-7	TRBV12-3/TRBV12-4	.	.
CAWAGQGESPLHF	TGTGCCTGGGCCGGACAGGGGGAGTCACCCCTCCACTTT	TRBJ1-6	TRBV30	TRBD1	.
CASSLVAGSYEQYF	TGTGCCAGCAGCTTAGTTGCAGGGTCCTACGAGCAGTACTTC	TRBJ2-7	TRBV7-2	.	.
CASSPDRGRAEQYF	TGTGCCAGCAGTCCGGACAGGGGGCGGGCCGAGCAGTACTTC	TRBJ2-7	TRBV12-3/TRBV12-4	TRBD1	.
CASSLAGSQETQYF	TGTGCCAGCAGCTTAGCCGGCAGCCAAGAGACCCAGTACTTC	TRBJ2-5	TRBV7-2	.	many
CASSEAASHTGELFF	TGTGCCAGCAGTGAAGCGGCTAGTCACACCGGGGAGCTGTTTTTT	TRBJ2-2	TRBV2	.	.